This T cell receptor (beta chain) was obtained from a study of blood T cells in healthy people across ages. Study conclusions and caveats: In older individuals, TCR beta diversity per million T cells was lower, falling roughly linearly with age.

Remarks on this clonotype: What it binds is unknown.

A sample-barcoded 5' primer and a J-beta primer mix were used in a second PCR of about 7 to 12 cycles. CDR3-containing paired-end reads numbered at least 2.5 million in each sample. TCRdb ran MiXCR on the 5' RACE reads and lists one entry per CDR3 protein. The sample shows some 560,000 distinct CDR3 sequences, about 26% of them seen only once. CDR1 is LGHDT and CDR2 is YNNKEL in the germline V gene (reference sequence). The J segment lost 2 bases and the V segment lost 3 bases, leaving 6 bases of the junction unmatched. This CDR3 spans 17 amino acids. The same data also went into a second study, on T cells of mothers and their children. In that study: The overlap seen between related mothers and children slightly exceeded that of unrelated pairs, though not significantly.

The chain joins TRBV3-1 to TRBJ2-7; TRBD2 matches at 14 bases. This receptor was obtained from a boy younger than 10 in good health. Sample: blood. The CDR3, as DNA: TGTGCCAGCAGCCACCCGGGACTAGCGGGGGAGCCCTACGAGCAGTACTTC. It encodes CASSHPGLAGEPYEQYF.